This T cell receptor (beta chain) was recorded in a study of blood T cell repertoires in COVID-19 (dated by TCRdb to the early 2020s). At the level of the whole study: Collaborator samples came from the United States, Italy and Spain and covered acute and convalescent phases of COVID-19. The prospective study material was composed of cDNA or gDNA derived from T cells, B-cell-depleted T cells, or PBMCs. Subjects who had been exposed to COVID-19, were actively infected with it, or had recovered from it provided the deeply sampled blood TCRbeta repertoires that made up the dataset. The repertoires were released in a freely available public database intended as a resource for research on the immune response to SARS-CoV-2. Samples came from the ongoing ImmuneRACE study (first 160 participants) plus 1,254 subjects from 6 global collaborators. Sample metadata almost always included a de-identified subject ID, COVID-19 status, age in years and sex. Where available, HLA class I and class II types were obtained from metadata supplied by the sample provider rather than from assay-based typing. The paper as a whole reports these results and caveats: How much clinical and demographic metadata was included differed by source and by participant, and the metadata was provided uncurated.

Trimming accounts for 5 bases at V and 2 bases at J, while the number of junction bases matched to no gene is 8. The CDR3 starts with the cysteine, ends with the phenylalanine, and has 15 residues. Only the CDR3 portion is preserved as DNA: 45 bases, with reading frame beginning at the first base. The CDR1 and CDR2 encoded by the germline V gene (reference sequence) are SEHNR and FQNEAQ. Each collaborating institution followed its own protocols to collect whole blood in K2EDTA tubes. For TCRbeta analysis, collaborators shipped samples as frozen whole blood, isolated PBMCs, or DNA extracted from either of those sample types. TCRbeta CDR3 regions were amplified from genomic DNA using the immunoSEQ Assay, a bias-controlled multiplex PCR. The original pipeline was this. The number of nucleated cells in each sample was estimated from the amplification of reference gene primers within the assay. To quantify the absolute abundance of each unique TCRbeta CDR3 rearrangement, sequence reads were collapsed and filtered. For each sample, productive Simpson clonality was calculated as the square root of Simpson's diversity index across productive rearrangements. In its TCRdb copy, this immuneACCESS table keeps in-frame sequences only and misses some clones. Where compared with another copy, unresolved V genes explain less than half of these, and the others have no known cause. V and J calls and clone size are given by that table; D and trimming were obtained from the DNA. This sample holds over 35,000 clones; more than 75% were observed only once. The ten largest make up 15% to 20% of the sample.

With respect to this clone: This receptor's antigen is unknown. No much larger clone exists at a distance of one base, and base qualities are not known.

The chain is assembled from TRBV7-9 and TRBJ2-5; a stretch of 7 junction bases matches TRBD1. The TCR comes from a man between 70 and 80 years old with active COVID-19. Material: peripheral blood. The CDR3 protein is CASSIDRARQETQYF. In nucleotide form, the sequence is TGTGCCAGCAGCATAGACAGGGCGAGGCAAGAGACCCAGTACTTC.